The T cell receptor beta chain under discussion was sequenced for a study of lymphopenia after photon versus proton radiotherapy (dated by TCRdb to the late 2010s). Describing the broader study: The immunological effects of photon versus proton radiation therapy were compared in patients with gastrointestinal tumors who developed high-grade lymphopenia. The cohort included 20 or so patients with gastrointestinal tumors who developed lymphopenia after receiving either photon or proton therapy. The study aimed to characterize how the two radiation modalities differ in their impact on the immune system. Study-level results and caveats: Across the cohort, an inverse correlation was found between a larger post-nadir drop in TCR diversity and overall survival time among patients who died. The authors looked at the survival association only in patients who died, and they framed better survival with proton therapy as a possibility rather than a demonstrated result. After the lymphocyte count nadir, oligoclonal expansion, especially of CD8+ Temra cells, was observed in photon-treated repertoires, and the drop in diversity was driven by this expansion. Relative stability during treatment was observed in proton-treated patients, whereas loss of naive T cells and TCR diversity and gain of effector/memory populations were observed in photon-treated patients.

The junction carries 8 bases between V and J, which are trimmed by 2 bases and 4 bases respectively. The CDR3, from cysteine to phenylalanine, totals 13 residues. Just the 39-base CDR3 DNA is kept, in frame starting at base 1. CDR1 and CDR2, looked up from the germline V gene (reference sequence), are SEHNR and FQNEAQ. The receptor library was made with the immunoSEQ multiplex PCR assay. Deep sequencing of rearranged TCR beta loci, alongside multiparametric flow cytometry, was used to profile T cell repertoires. In its TCRdb copy, this immuneACCESS table keeps in-frame sequences only and misses some clones. Where compared with another copy, unresolved V genes explain less than half of these, and the others have no known cause. Counted in this sample were tens of thousands of clones; approximately 85% of them appeared once. 2.2% of the sample lies in the top ten. This clone was detected only once. The specificity of this receptor is unknown. No base quality values were provided; no much bigger clone lies one nucleotide off.

The input for sequencing was peripheral blood, taken from a patient treated with photon-based radiotherapy. The TCR sequence derives from a man aged 35 to 55 with gastric cancer. The sequence links TRBV7-9 to TRBJ1-1; the D gene cannot be resolved reliably. The CDR3 region: CASSLPVSTEAFF. The nucleotides read TGTGCCAGCAGCTTACCCGTCAGCACTGAAGCTTTCTTT.